Each of the 15 T cell receptor beta chains below was sequenced from the same sample in a study of beta chain features in type 1 diabetes. The investigators reverse transcribed all of the isolated RNA, so they sequenced expressed TCRB transcripts. Using immunoSEQ multiplex PCR, the repertoire was profiled, and TCRdb retains in-frame clones only, with some absent. The data contain some 150,000 clones, about a tenth of them singletons. Sample: central memory CD4+ T cells from blood. These TCRs come from a woman in her thirties or forties in good health.

This clone turned up a few times. This chain connects TRBV6-5 to TRBJ2-7; D is unclear. Germline V CDR1 and CDR2: MNHEY, SVGAGI. The CDR3 runs to 13 residues. V dropped 7 bases and J dropped 4 bases, with 14 bases sitting between them. CDR3 residues: CASNDPNGYEQYF. In DNA form, the CDR3 reads TGTGCCAGCAATGACCCGAACGGGTACGAGCAGTACTTC.

The V gene is TRBV9, the J gene TRBJ2-3; no definite D call. Germline loops: CDR1 SGDLS, CDR2 YYNGEE. This CDR3 is built from 12 residues. Trimming pared 2 bases from V and 6 bases from J, leaving 7 bases between. The CDR3 region has the DNA TGTGCCAGCAGCGTCATCGCGGATACGCAGTATTTT. Amino acid sequence: CASSVIADTQYF.

This clone showed up just a few times. CDR3 sequence: CASSPPRQGSSMYNEQFF. CDR3 nucleotides: TGTGCCAGCTCACCCCCAAGACAGGGGTCGTCAATGTACAATGAGCAGTTCTTC. The V call is TRBV18, the J call TRBJ2-1; 8 bases align to TRBD1. Germline CDR1 is KGHSH and CDR2 is LQKENI. The CDR3 covers 18 residues. V gave up 3 bases and J gave up 4 bases; unmatched junction bases: 14.

V usage is TRBV4-1 and J usage is TRBJ2-1; tentative D call: TRBD1 (6 bases). Germline loops: CDR1 MGHRA, CDR2 YSYEKL. CDR3 length: 15 residues. V dropped 6 bases and J dropped 2 bases, with 14 bases sitting between them. The CDR3 here is CASSRNTGTYNEQFF. The CDR3 DNA reads as TGCGCCAGCAGTCGTAATACAGGGACCTACAATGAGCAGTTCTTC.

There are a few counts of this clone. CDR3 nucleotides: TGCGCCAGCAGCCAGGAGACCCCATGGACTAGCGGGGGCCACGAGCAGTACTTC. The encoded protein is CASSQETPWTSGGHEQYF. The V gene is TRBV4-1, the J gene TRBJ2-7, with 13 bases lining up with TRBD2. Germline lookup yields CDR1 MGHRA and CDR2 YSYEKL. This CDR3 spans 18 amino acids. The junction had 13 bases not matched to a gene; V was cut back by 3 bases and J by 5 bases.

This clone was counted a few times. The chain recombines TRBV5-1 with TRBJ1-1, with D unresolved. The CDR3 length is 15 residues. CDR1 is SGHRS and CDR2 is YFSETQ in the germline V gene. V was trimmed by 3 bases and J by 5 bases, leaving 17 bases between them. The CDR3 loop reads CASSWADPGGTEAFF. CDR3 in DNA: TGCGCCAGCAGCTGGGCTGATCCCGGAGGGACTGAAGCTTTCTTT.

The V gene is TRBV19, the J gene TRBJ1-1; 8 nucleotides agree with TRBD1. Trimming at V came to 3 bases and at J to 4 bases, leaving 7 bases not matched to a gene. Germline V gene lookup returns CDR1 LNHDA and CDR2 SQIVND (reference sequence). The CDR3 contains 15 residues. CDR3 residues: CASSMAGGVGTEAFF. CDR3 DNA: TGTGCCAGTAGTATGGCAGGGGGCGTTGGCACTGAAGCTTTCTTT.

This clone was seen a few times. This chain uses TRBV16 with TRBJ1-6, with D perhaps TRBD1 (5 bases). The V end was cut by 4 bases, the J end by 6 bases, with 13 bases between. The CDR3 totals 15 residues. Looked up from germline, CDR1 is KGHSY and CDR2 is FQNENV. CDR3 in DNA: TGTGCCAGCAGCCGCCGGACAAGAGGTAATTCACCCCTCCACTTT. Amino acid sequence: CASSRRTRGNSPLHF.

The rearrangement joins TRBV4-3 to TRBJ1-5; D is possibly TRBD1 (5 bases). V lost 0 bases and J 7 bases, leaving 13 bases between the germline ends. Germline lookup yields CDR1 LGHNA and CDR2 YSLEER. This CDR3 is 15 amino acids long. CDR3 loop: CASSQDQGPVQPQHF. CDR3 nucleotide sequence: TGCGCCAGCAGCCAAGATCAGGGCCCCGTGCAGCCCCAGCATTTT.

In nucleotides, the CDR3 is TGTGCCAGCAGCTTGAGGAGGGGGAACACTGAAGCTTTCTTT. Translated: CASSLRRGNTEAFF. This chain joins TRBV11-1 and TRBJ1-1; possible D gene TRBD1, 5 bases. The ends were cut back, 3 bases at V and 1 base at J, with 9 bases in the middle. The CDR3 consists of 14 residues. Per germline, CDR1 SGHAT and CDR2 FQDESV (reference sequence).

This clone was recorded a few times. The rearrangement joins TRBV2 to TRBJ1-4, with D possibly matching TRBD1 (5 bases). Trimming pared 8 bases from V and 3 bases from J, leaving 13 bases between. CDR1 and CDR2 from the germline V gene are SNHLY and FYNNEI. This CDR3 has 14 residues. CDR3 nucleotide sequence: TGTGCCAGCCTAGGGGATCGGGCTAATGAAAAACTGTTTTTT. Its translation is CASLGDRANEKLFF.

This clone came up a few times. The V gene is TRBV10-3, the J gene TRBJ1-2; TRBD1 matches at 7 bases. CDR1 is ENHRY and CDR2 is SYGVKD in the germline V gene. Trimming cost V 7 bases and J 3 bases; bases outside gene matches: 8. This CDR3 has 14 residues. The CDR3: CAITRDREYYGYTF. The CDR3 nucleotides read TGTGCCATCACCCGTGACAGGGAATACTATGGCTACACCTTC.

This clone came up a few times. The chain links TRBV7-9 to TRBJ2-4; TRBD2 aligns across 7 bases. Germline CDR1 SEHNR, CDR2 FQNEAQ (reference sequence). This CDR3 contains 14 residues. Trimming cost V 6 bases and J 1 base; bases outside gene matches: 3. In nucleotides, the CDR3 is TGTGCCAGCAGGGGAGGGTCGGCCAAAAACATTCAGTACTTC. Translation gives CASRGGSAKNIQYF.

The chain recombines TRBV15 with TRBJ2-5; a weak D match, TRBD1 (7 bases). The CDR3 totals 15 residues. The germline V and J ends were trimmed by 5 bases and 5 bases, with 18 bases remaining between them. Germline V CDR1 and CDR2: LNHNV, YYDKDF (reference sequence). This CDR3 reads CATSLRTGGGETQYF. The DNA of the CDR3 is TGTGCCACCAGCCTACGGACAGGTGGGGGGGAGACCCAGTACTTC.

This clone was seen more than once but under ten times. J is TRBJ1-5 and V is TRBV7-6, with 8 bases matching TRBD1. Per germline, CDR1 SGHVS and CDR2 FNYEAQ. The CDR3 has 17 residues. V lost 1 base and J lost 1; bases outside the gene matches: 6. The CDR3 sequence: CASSLGIRGPSNQPQHF. CDR3 bases: TGTGCCAGCAGCTTAGGAATCAGGGGGCCGAGCAATCAGCCCCAGCATTTT.